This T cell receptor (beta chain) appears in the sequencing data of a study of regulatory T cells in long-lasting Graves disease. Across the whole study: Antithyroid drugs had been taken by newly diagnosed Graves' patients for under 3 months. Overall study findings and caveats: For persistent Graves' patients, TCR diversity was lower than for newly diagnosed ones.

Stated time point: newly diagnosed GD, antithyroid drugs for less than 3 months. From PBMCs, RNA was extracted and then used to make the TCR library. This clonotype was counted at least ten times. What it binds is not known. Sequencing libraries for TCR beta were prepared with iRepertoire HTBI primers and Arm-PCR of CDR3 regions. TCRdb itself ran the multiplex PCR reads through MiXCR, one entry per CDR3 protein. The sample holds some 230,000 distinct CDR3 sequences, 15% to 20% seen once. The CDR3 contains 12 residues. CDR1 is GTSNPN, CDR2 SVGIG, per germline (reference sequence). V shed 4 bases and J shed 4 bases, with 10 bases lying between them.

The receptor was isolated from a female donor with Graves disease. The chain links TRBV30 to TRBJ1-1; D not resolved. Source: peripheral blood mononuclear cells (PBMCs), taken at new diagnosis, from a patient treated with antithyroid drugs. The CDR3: CAWNGVGTEAFF. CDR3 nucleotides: TGTGCCTGGAATGGGGTGGGCACTGAAGCTTTCTTT.